This TCR beta chain is from a study of T-cell reconstitution after alpha-beta-depleted transplantation in children. This clonotype was counted at least ten times. The antigen remains unidentified. Unmatched junction bases numbered 10, after V lost 4 bases and J lost 1 base. This CDR3 comprises 17 residues. Unique molecular identifiers were incorporated during preparation of the TCRbeta library. Using its own MiXCR run on the PCR reads, TCRdb lists one record per CDR3 protein. The table has approximately 500,000 distinct CDR3 sequences, about 10% seen once; the top ten hold about 2.1%. Study conclusions and caveats: T-cell numbers and diversity one year post-transplant derived largely from freshly generated T cells.

J is TRBJ2-5 and V is TRBV12-3 or TRBV12-4, with 9 nucleotides matching TRBD2. The receptor comes from a child aged 2-15 years with inherited bone marrow failure, due to receive a stem cell transplant. The material sequenced was PBMCs, taken before TCRalphabeta/CD19-depleted stem cell transplant. The CDR3 region has the DNA TGTGCCAGCAGTTACCAGCGGGGGGCCCCTACCCAAGAGACCCAGTACTTC. This codes for CASSYQRGAPTQETQYF.